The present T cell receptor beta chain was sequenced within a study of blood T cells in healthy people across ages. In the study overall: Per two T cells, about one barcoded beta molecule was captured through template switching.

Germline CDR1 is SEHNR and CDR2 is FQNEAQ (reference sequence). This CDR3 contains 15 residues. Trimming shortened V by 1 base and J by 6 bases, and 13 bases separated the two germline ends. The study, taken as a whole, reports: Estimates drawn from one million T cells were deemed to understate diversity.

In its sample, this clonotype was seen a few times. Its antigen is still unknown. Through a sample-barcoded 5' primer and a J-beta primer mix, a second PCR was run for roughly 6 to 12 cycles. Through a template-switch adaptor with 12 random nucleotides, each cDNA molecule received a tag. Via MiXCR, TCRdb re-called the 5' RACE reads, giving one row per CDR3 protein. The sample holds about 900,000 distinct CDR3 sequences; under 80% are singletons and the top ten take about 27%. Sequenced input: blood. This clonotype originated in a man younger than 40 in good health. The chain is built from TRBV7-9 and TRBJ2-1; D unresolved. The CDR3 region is CASSLGSPVSNEQFF. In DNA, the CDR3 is TGTGCCAGCAGCTTAGGCAGCCCTGTGAGCAATGAGCAGTTCTTC.